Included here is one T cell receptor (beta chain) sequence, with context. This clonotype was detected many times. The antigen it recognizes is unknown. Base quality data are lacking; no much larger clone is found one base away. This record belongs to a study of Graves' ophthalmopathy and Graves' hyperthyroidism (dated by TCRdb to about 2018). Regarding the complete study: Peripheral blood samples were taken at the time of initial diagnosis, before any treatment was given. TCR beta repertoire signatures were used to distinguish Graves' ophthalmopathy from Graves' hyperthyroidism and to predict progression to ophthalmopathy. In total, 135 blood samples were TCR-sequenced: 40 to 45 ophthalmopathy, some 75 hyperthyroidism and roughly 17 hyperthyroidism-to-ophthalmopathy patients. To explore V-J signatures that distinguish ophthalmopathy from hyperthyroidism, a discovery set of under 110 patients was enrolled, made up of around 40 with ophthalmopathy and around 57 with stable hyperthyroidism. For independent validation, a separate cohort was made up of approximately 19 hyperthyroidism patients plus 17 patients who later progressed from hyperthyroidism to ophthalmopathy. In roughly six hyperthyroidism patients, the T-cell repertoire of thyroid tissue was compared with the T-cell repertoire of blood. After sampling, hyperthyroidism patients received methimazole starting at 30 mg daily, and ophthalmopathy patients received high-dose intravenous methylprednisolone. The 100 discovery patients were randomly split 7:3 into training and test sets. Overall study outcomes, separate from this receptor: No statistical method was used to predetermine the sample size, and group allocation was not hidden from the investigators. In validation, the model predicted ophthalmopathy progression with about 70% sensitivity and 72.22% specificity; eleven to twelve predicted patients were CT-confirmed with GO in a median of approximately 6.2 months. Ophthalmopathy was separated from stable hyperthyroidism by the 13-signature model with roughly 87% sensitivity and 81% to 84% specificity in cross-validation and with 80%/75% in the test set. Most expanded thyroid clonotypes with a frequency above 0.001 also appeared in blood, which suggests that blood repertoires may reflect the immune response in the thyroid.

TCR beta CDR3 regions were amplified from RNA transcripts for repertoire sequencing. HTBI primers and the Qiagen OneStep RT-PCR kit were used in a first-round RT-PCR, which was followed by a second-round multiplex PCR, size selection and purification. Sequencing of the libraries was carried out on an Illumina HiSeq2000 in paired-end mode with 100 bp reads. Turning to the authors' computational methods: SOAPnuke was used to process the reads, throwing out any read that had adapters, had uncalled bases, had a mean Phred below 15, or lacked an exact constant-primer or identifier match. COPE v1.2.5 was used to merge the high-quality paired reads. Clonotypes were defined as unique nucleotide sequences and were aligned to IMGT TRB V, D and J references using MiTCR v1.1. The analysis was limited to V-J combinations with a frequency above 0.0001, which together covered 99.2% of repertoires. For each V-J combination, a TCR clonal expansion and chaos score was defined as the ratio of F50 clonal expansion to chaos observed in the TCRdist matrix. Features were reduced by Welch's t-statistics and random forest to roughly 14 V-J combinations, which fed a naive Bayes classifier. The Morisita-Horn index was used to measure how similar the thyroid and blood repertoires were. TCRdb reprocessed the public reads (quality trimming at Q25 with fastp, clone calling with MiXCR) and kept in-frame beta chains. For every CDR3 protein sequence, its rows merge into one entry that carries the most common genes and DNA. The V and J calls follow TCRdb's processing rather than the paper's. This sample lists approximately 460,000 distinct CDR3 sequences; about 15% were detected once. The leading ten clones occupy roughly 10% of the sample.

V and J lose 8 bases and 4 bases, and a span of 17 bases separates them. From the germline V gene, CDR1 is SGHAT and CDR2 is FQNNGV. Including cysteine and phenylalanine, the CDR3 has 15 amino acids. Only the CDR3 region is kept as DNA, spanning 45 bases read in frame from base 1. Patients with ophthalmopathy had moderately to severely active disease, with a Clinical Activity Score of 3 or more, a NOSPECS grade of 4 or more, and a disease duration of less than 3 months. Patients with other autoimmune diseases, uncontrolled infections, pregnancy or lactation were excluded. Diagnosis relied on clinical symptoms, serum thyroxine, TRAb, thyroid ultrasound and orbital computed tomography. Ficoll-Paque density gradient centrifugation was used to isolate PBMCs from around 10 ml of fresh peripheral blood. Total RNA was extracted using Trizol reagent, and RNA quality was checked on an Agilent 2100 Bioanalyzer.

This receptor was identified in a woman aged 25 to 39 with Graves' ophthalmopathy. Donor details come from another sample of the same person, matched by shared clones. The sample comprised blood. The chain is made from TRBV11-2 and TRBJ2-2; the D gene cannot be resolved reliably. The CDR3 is CASAMALVGTGELFF. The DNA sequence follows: TGTGCCAGCGCTATGGCTTTAGTTGGCACCGGGGAGCTGTTTTTT.